Each of the 27 T cell receptor beta chains below was sequenced from the same sample in a study of T cell clones after liver transplantation. Libraries were prepared by immunoSEQ multiplex PCR; TCRdb keeps only in-frame clonotypes and omits some of them. This table holds some 80,000 clones, 80% to 85% found once. The sample consisted of CD4+ T cells from blood, taken 48 to 50 months after liver transplant. These receptors came from a human patient who received a liver transplant. The graft donor may be the source of some T cells.

The genes are TRBV14 and TRBJ2-3, with D possibly called TRBD1 or TRBD2 (5 bases each). Germline assignment: CDR1 SGHDN and CDR2 FVKESK. The CDR3 extends over 15 amino acids. Trimming left V 2 bases short and J 6 bases short, with 15 bases between. CDR3 amino acids: CASSQPRDPHDTQYF. CDR3 coding DNA: TGTGCCAGCAGCCAACCCCGGGACCCCCACGATACGCAGTATTTT.

The chain links TRBV29-1 to TRBJ1-2; 7 bases are shared with TRBD1. This CDR3 has 14 amino acids. With 0 bases clipped from V and 4 bases from J, the junction kept 5 bases outside the gene matches. Germline-derived CDR1 and CDR2 are SQVTM and ANQGSEA. This CDR3 reads CSVEEGRGFYGYTF. Written as DNA, the CDR3 is TGCAGCGTTGAAGAAGGCAGGGGGTTCTATGGCTACACCTTC.

This chain connects TRBV6-5 to TRBJ2-5; D perhaps matches TRBD1 (6 bases). Germline V CDR1 and CDR2: MNHEY, SVGAGI. The CDR3 totals 15 residues. V lost 0 bases, J lost 5 bases, and 13 bases lay in between. The CDR3: CASSYSRQGYETQYF. The CDR3 nucleotides read TGTGCCAGCAGTTACTCTCGGCAGGGGTACGAGACCCAGTACTTC.

This chain uses TRBV11-1 with TRBJ1-6; D remains ambiguous. CDR1 and CDR2 from the germline V gene are SGHAT and FQDESV (reference sequence). Between the trimmed V and J ends, which lost 5 bases and 9 bases, there was a span of 14 bases. This CDR3 spans 14 amino acids. CDR3 bases: TGTGCCAGCAGCCCTCTCCGGTCGGGTTCACCCCTCCACTTT. Residues: CASSPLRSGSPLHF. Looking up the rest from reference TRBV11-1 and TRBJ1-6 gives the full variable domain: EAEVAQSPRYKITEKSQAVAFWCDPISGHATLYWYRQILGQGPELLVQFQDESVVDDSQLPKDRFSAERLKGVDSTLKIQPAELGDSAMYLCASSPLRSGSPLHFGNGTRLTVT.

The CDR3 region has the DNA TGTGCCAGCAGTACAACCTCTAGGGGAAACACCATATATTTT. It translates to CASSTTSRGNTIYF. The chain couples TRBV28 to TRBJ1-3, with D hard to call. V was shortened by 5 bases and J by 4 bases, with 12 bases between the two germline ends. CDR1 is MDHEN and CDR2 is SYDVKM in the germline V gene. The CDR3 is 14 amino acids.

The chain employs TRBV9 and TRBJ1-1; D gene ambiguous. Germline V CDR1 and CDR2: SGDLS, YYNGEE. V was shortened by 2 bases and J by 4 bases, with 15 bases between the two germline ends. CDR3 length equals 15 residues. The CDR3 loop reads CASSVSGRPSTEAFF. The CDR3 DNA follows: TGTGCCAGCAGCGTTTCCGGGCGGCCTAGCACTGAAGCTTTCTTT.

This clone was counted a few times. The chain has TRBV4-2 and TRBJ2-1; 7 bases are shared with TRBD1. J gave up 6 bases and V 0 bases, and 11 bases lay outside the gene matches. CDR1 is LGHNA, CDR2 YNFKEQ, per germline. The CDR3 extends over 17 amino acids. The CDR3 DNA reads TGTGCCAGCAGCCAAGATTGGGATACAGGGGCGGGCAATGAGCAGTTCTTC. Translated, it gives CASSQDWDTGAGNEQFF.

This clone was counted only a few times. The chain links TRBV5-6 to TRBJ2-5; TRBD1 might be the D (6 bases). V was cut by 1 base and J by 5 bases, with 24 bases left in between. Germline V lookup: CDR1 SGHDT, CDR2 YYEEEE. This CDR3 has 18 residues. In DNA form, the CDR3 reads TGTGCCAGCAGCTTGATTGACCTGCGGACAACAGGGCGGGAGACCCAGTACTTC. Translation gives CASSLIDLRTTGRETQYF.

V is TRBV2 and J is TRBJ2-7; TRBD1 or TRBD2 may be the D gene (5 bases each). The CDR3 has 14 amino acids. Germline assignment: CDR1 SNHLY and CDR2 FYNNEI. V lost 1 base to trimming and J lost 3 bases, with 10 bases between them. The CDR3: CASSEGGGGYEQYF. The CDR3 region has the DNA TGTGCCAGCAGTGAAGGTGGGGGTGGCTACGAGCAGTACTTC.

V and J are TRBV6-5 and TRBJ2-1; D is uncertain. This CDR3 region has 11 residues. Germline loops: CDR1 MNHEY, CDR2 SVGAGI. V dropped 2 bases and J dropped 10 bases, with 6 bases sitting between them. CDR3 bases: TGTGCCAGCAGTTACCGGTTGGAGCAGTTCTTC. Translated, it gives CASSYRLEQFF.

The chain couples TRBV29-1 to TRBJ2-1; tentatively, D is TRBD2 (6 bases). Per germline, CDR1 SQVTM and CDR2 ANQGSEA. The CDR3 has 18 amino acids. V lost 7 bases, J lost 5 bases, and 30 bases lay in between. The CDR3 DNA is TGCAGCGGCGTGGGGCGGGGTAGAGGTGGGGTGGGGGACAATGAGCAGTTCTTC. This sequence encodes CSGVGRGRGGVGDNEQFF.

The gene calls are TRBV12-5 and TRBJ1-5; no reliable D call. Trimming cost V 1 base and J 8 bases, with 9 bases left between them. CDR1 and CDR2 (germline): LGHNT, FRNRAP. The CDR3 is 13 amino acids. CDR3 nucleotides: TGTGCTAGTGGTTTGGACGGGAGGGAGCCCCAGCATTTT. It translates to CASGLDGREPQHF.

The rearrangement links TRBV5-4 to TRBJ2-7; D possibly corresponds to TRBD2 (5 bases). V dropped 0 bases and J dropped 0 bases, with 10 bases sitting between them. The CDR3 runs 15 residues. Germline CDR1 SGHNT, CDR2 YYREEE (reference sequence). This chain's CDR3 is CASSLATGNSYEQYF. CDR3 nucleotides: TGTGCCAGCAGCTTGGCGACGGGGAACTCCTACGAGCAGTACTTC. The full variable domain, in which reference TRBV5-4 and TRBJ2-7 provide the parts outside the CDR3, is ETGVTQSPTHLIKTRGQQVTLRCSSQSGHNTVSWYQQALGQGPQFIFQYYREEENGRGNFPPRFSGLQFPNYSSELNVNALELDDSALYLCASSLATGNSYEQYFGPGTRLTVT.

The V call is TRBV29-1, the J call TRBJ1-3; 7 positions agree with TRBD1. The germline V gene has CDR1 SQVTM and CDR2 ANQGSEA. Losses at the gene ends were 7 bases for V and 4 bases for J; bases not matched to a gene: 7. The CDR3 runs to 13 residues. The CDR3 sequence: CSARQGSGNTIYF. The CDR3 nucleotides are TGCAGCGCTCGACAGGGTTCAGGAAACACCATATATTTT.

The rearrangement joins TRBV30 to TRBJ1-5; 7 bases are a match to TRBD1. The V gene end was trimmed by 3 bases and the J gene end by 2 bases; junction bases not matched to a gene: 10. CDR1 is GTSNPN, CDR2 SVGIG, per germline (reference sequence). This CDR3 comprises 16 residues. Here the CDR3 DNA reads TGTGCCTGGAGACCCCAGGGGGGGGCGGGCAATCAGCCCCAGCATTTT. Amino acid sequence: CAWRPQGGAGNQPQHF.

This clone was seen more than once but under ten times. For the CDR3, the DNA is TGTGCCAGCAGTTTAAGTCCCGTCGGGGCCAACGTCCTGACTTTC. Translated, it gives CASSLSPVGANVLTF. The chain uses TRBV27 and TRBJ2-6; D gene ambiguous. This CDR3 is 15 amino acids long. CDR1 is MNHEY, CDR2 SMNVEV, per germline (reference sequence). V lost 2 bases, J lost 4 bases, and 9 bases lay in between.

The chain joins TRBV7-3 to TRBJ2-7, with D perhaps TRBD2 (6 bases). The V and J ends lost 0 bases and 6 bases respectively, with 12 bases between them. The CDR3 spans 14 residues. Germline values: CDR1 SGHTA, CDR2 FQGTGA. CDR3 sequence: CASSLTSGGGEQYF. The CDR3 bases are TGTGCCAGCAGCTTAACGTCTGGGGGAGGCGAGCAGTACTTC.

The CDR3 DNA reads TGTGCCAGCAGCCCCCTCCCAACGGGCGGGGACAATGAGCAGTTCTTC. Translation gives CASSPLPTGGDNEQFF. The chain is built from TRBV7-3 and TRBJ2-1, with D perhaps matching TRBD2 (6 bases). Germline V CDR1 and CDR2: SGHTA, FQGTGA. The CDR3 is made up of 16 amino acids. V was clipped by 5 bases and J by 5 bases, with 19 bases between them. Full variable domain (remainder filled in from reference TRBV7-3 and TRBJ2-1): GAGVSQTPSNKVTEKGKYVELRCDPISGHTALYWYRQSLGQGPEFLIYFQGTGAADDSGLPNDRFFAVRPEGSVSTLKIQRTERGDSAVYLCASSPLPTGGDNEQFFGPGTRLTVL.

J is TRBJ2-3 and V is TRBV6-1; D gene uncertain. This CDR3 comprises 14 residues. V lost 5 bases to trimming and J lost 5 bases, with 14 bases between them. The germline CDR1 and CDR2 sequences are MNHNS and SASEGT. The CDR3 DNA reads TGTGCCAGCAGTCCAACCCGGGCCCTAGATACGCAGTATTTT. Its protein product is CASSPTRALDTQYF.

V gene TRBV19 combines with J gene TRBJ1-5; D may be TRBD1 (5 bases). There are 15 residues in the CDR3. Trimming removed 0 bases at V and 9 bases at J, with 15 bases between. The V gene's germline CDR1 is LNHDA and CDR2 SQIVND (reference sequence). The CDR3 here is CASSIDGAGSGPQHF. CDR3 in DNA: TGTGCCAGTAGTATAGATGGGGCCGGGAGTGGGCCCCAGCATTTT.

The chain is built from TRBV5-4 and TRBJ1-5, with D unclear. Trimming left V 1 base short and J 4 bases short, with 6 bases between. Germline lookup yields CDR1 SGHNT and CDR2 YYREEE (reference sequence). The CDR3 has 13 residues. CDR3 residues: CASSLSTNQPQHF. CDR3 DNA: TGTGCCAGCAGCTTGTCCACGAATCAGCCCCAGCATTTT.

This chain connects TRBV30 to TRBJ1-2; 8 bases agree with TRBD1. The germline V gene encodes CDR1 GTSNPN and CDR2 SVGIG (reference sequence). The J segment lost 1 base and the V segment lost 0 bases, leaving 4 bases of the junction unmatched. This CDR3 region has 15 residues. The CDR3 protein is CAWSVRDRRNYGYTF. Here the CDR3 DNA reads TGTGCCTGGAGTGTACGGGACAGGCGTAACTATGGCTACACCTTC.

The chain carries TRBV4-3 and TRBJ1-6; D call uncertain. CDR3 size: 14 residues. Germline V lookup: CDR1 LGHNA, CDR2 YSLEER. V lost 2 bases, J lost 7 bases, and 9 bases lay in between. The CDR3, as DNA: TGCGCCAGCAGCCAATCTTTCGACAATTCACCCCTCCACTTT. This sequence encodes CASSQSFDNSPLHF.

This clone was observed a few times. J is TRBJ1-5 and V is TRBV9; the match to TRBD1 covers 9 bases. V dropped 4 bases and J dropped 8; count of bases not matched to a gene: 7. The germline V gene encodes CDR1 SGDLS and CDR2 YYNGEE. CDR3 length equals 14 residues. The DNA of the CDR3 is TGTGCCAGCAGCCTGGGACAGGGTGAGGAGCCCCAGCATTTT. Protein sequence: CASSLGQGEEPQHF.

The V call is TRBV2, the J call TRBJ2-3, with D perhaps TRBD2 (6 bases). In germline, CDR1 is SNHLY, CDR2 FYNNEI. The CDR3 is made up of 16 amino acids. Trimming removed 0 bases from V and 5 bases from J, with 15 bases in between. The CDR3 loop reads CASSEAPGAVGDTQYF. The CDR3 DNA is TGTGCCAGCAGTGAAGCGCCGGGAGCCGTAGGAGATACGCAGTATTTT. The whole variable domain, remainder taken from reference TRBV2 and TRBJ2-3, is EPEVTQTPSHQVTQMGQEVILRCVPISNHLYFYWYRQILGQKVEFLVSFYNNEISEKSEIFDDQFSVERPDGSNFTLKIRSTKLEDSAMYFCASSEAPGAVGDTQYFGPGTRLTVL.

The V call is TRBV11-2, the J call TRBJ2-7; D may be TRBD2 (6 bases). Germline loops: CDR1 SGHAT, CDR2 FQNNGV. The CDR3 has 13 residues. V was shortened by 3 bases and J by 5 bases, with 11 bases between the two germline ends. CDR3 DNA: TGTGCCAGCAGCTTGCGGGGAAAAAACGAGCAGTACTTC. Translation gives CASSLRGKNEQYF.

The gene calls are TRBV5-1 and TRBJ2-3; no clear D gene. The CDR3 is made up of 14 amino acids. Looked up from germline, CDR1 is SGHRS and CDR2 is YFSETQ. V was trimmed by 2 bases and J by 0 bases, leaving 7 bases between them. The DNA for the CDR3 is TGCGCCAGCAGCTTAGGCATGAGCACAGATACGCAGTATTTT. It specifies CASSLGMSTDTQYF.